One and the same sample provided the 31 T cell receptor beta chains below, sequenced in a study of cytomegalovirus exposure and HLA in healthy donors (dated by TCRdb to about 2017). The library was produced with the immunoSEQ multiplex PCR assay. For the multiplex PCR, a mixture combining 60 forward primers for TCR Vbeta segments and 13 reverse primers for TCR Jbeta segments was used. Here the immuneACCESS table is served through TCRdb, limited to in-frame sequences with V and J called. Missing clones are a known gap in these copies; in checked studies unresolved V genes cover under half, and the rest lacks a known reason. In this sample the table shows more than 95,000 clones, around 75% of which occur a single time. The top ten clonotypes cover about 1.6% of the sample. Sequencing input: PBMCs. Receptors were obtained from a woman aged 18-35 years in good health and CMV-seronegative.

This clone was found a few times. The CDR3 protein is CASSPGDRGNTEAFF. The CDR3 DNA reads TGTGCCAGCAGCCCCGGGGACAGGGGGAACACTGAAGCTTTCTTT. This chain connects TRBV6-5 to TRBJ1-1; 10 bases are shared with TRBD1. Germline assignment: CDR1 MNHEY and CDR2 SVGAGI. V gave up 6 bases and J gave up 1 base; unmatched junction bases: 5. The CDR3 runs to 15 residues.

This clone was counted only a few times. The chain is built from TRBV13 and TRBJ1-6, with 9 positions matching TRBD1. CDR3 length equals 15 residues. CDR1 and CDR2 from the germline V gene are PRHDT and FYEKMQ (reference sequence). After removal of 3 bases from V and 10 bases from J, the junction contained 7 bases not matched to a gene. CDR3 amino acids: CASSFYPGTGSPLHF. Here the CDR3 DNA reads TGTGCCAGCAGCTTTTATCCGGGGACAGGGTCACCCCTCCACTTT.

The chain has TRBV9 and TRBJ2-1; D unresolved. Trimming removed 0 bases at V and 3 bases at J, with 10 bases between. This CDR3 region has 15 residues. Germline V CDR1 and CDR2: SGDLS, YYNGEE. The CDR3 bases are TGTGCCAGCAGCGTAGGCACCCGGTTCTACAATGAGCAGTTCTTC. Protein: CASSVGTRFYNEQFF.

CDR3 in amino acids: CASSLMTPSRGYEQYF. Written as DNA, the CDR3 is TGTGCCAGCAGTCTAATGACCCCCTCGCGGGGTTACGAGCAGTACTTC. The V call is TRBV28, the J call TRBJ2-7; D possibly corresponds to TRBD2 (6 bases). Looked up from germline, CDR1 is MDHEN and CDR2 is SYDVKM. Trimming left V 5 bases short and J 4 bases short, with 21 bases between. CDR3 length: 16 amino acids.

The chain employs TRBV5-1 and TRBJ1-2; maybe TRBD1 (6 bases). Germline CDR1 SGHRS, CDR2 YFSETQ. The CDR3 contains 14 residues. The V gene lost 4 bases and the J gene lost 8 bases, with 18 bases spanning the gap. In DNA, the CDR3 is TGCGCCAGCAGCGACCCACGGGGGGCAGGAGGCTACACCTTC. It codes for CASSDPRGAGGYTF.

This clone has only a few counts. V is TRBV29-1 and J is TRBJ1-2; D is unresolved. The CDR3 contains 11 residues. Per germline, CDR1 SQVTM and CDR2 ANQGSEA. V lost 6 bases to trimming and J lost 10 bases, with 15 bases between them. CDR3 in DNA: TGCAGCGTCGCGAACCAGGATTTCTACACCTTC. This encodes CSVANQDFYTF.

This clone was detected only once. The rearrangement uses TRBV9 and TRBJ2-5, with D hard to call. Trimming removed 4 bases from V and 1 base from J, with 8 bases in between. This CDR3 is 13 amino acids long. CDR1 SGDLS and CDR2 YYNGEE come from the germline V gene. The CDR3 loop is CASSPFLQETQYF. The CDR3 bases are TGTGCCAGCAGCCCTTTCCTCCAAGAGACCCAGTACTTC.

In this sample, this clone turned up once. V and J are TRBV7-2 and TRBJ2-7; TRBD2 matches 7 bases. CDR1 and CDR2 from the germline V gene are SGHTA and FQGNSA. V lost 5 bases and J lost 1; bases outside the gene matches: 8. The CDR3 runs to 15 residues. The CDR3 nucleotides are TGTGCCAGCAGCCCGATTTGGGGGGGGTCCTACGAGCAGTACTTC. Translation: CASSPIWGGSYEQYF.

In its sample, this clone was seen once. The V and J genes are TRBV2 and TRBJ1-1; maybe TRBD1 (6 bases). The CDR3 runs 16 residues. In germline, CDR1 is SNHLY, CDR2 FYNNEI. Trimming shortened V by 6 bases and J by 4 bases, and 21 bases separated the two germline ends. The CDR3 loop is CASSQGRVRASTEAFF. The CDR3, as DNA: TGTGCCAGCAGCCAGGGGCGGGTTAGGGCAAGCACTGAAGCTTTCTTT.

The rearrangement uses TRBV5-1 and TRBJ2-1, with TRBD2 matching over 11 bases. The CDR3 contains 15 residues. The V and J ends lost 4 bases and 9 bases, in that order; junction bases with no gene match: 9. CDR1 and CDR2 (germline): SGHRS, YFSETQ. CDR3 nucleotides: TGCGCCAGCAGCCAAGGGACTAGCGGCCGGCTTGAGCAGTTCTTC. Protein sequence: CASSQGTSGRLEQFF.

The chain joins TRBV5-1 to TRBJ2-7; 9 nucleotides align to TRBD1. Looked up from germline, CDR1 is SGHRS and CDR2 is YFSETQ. The CDR3 has 16 amino acids. Unmatched junction bases numbered 9, after V lost 4 bases and J lost 1 base. CDR3 loop: CASSVTGQGNSYEQYF. The CDR3 DNA reads as TGCGCCAGCAGCGTCACGGGACAGGGAAATTCCTACGAGCAGTACTTC.

This clone has more than one count but fewer than ten. J is TRBJ1-6 and V is TRBV5-6; TRBD1 aligns across 7 bases. The junction had 10 bases not matched to a gene; V was cut back by 3 bases and J by 10 bases. Germline lookup yields CDR1 SGHDT and CDR2 YYEEEE. This CDR3 is built from 15 residues. The CDR3 nucleotides read TGTGCCAGCAGCTCCCGGACAGGAGGACGGTCACCCCTCCACTTT. Its protein product is CASSSRTGGRSPLHF.

In its sample, this clone was seen a few times. At the DNA level, this CDR3 is encoded by other sequences in the same sample as well. J is TRBJ1-2 and V is TRBV6-5, with D perhaps TRBD1 (6 bases). The CDR3 length is 13 residues. Germline CDR1 is MNHEY and CDR2 is SVGAGI. V lost 5 bases to trimming and J lost 2 bases, with 9 bases between them. As DNA, the CDR3 is TGTGCCAGCAGTCCCACAGGGAACTATGGCTACACCTTC. This encodes CASSPTGNYGYTF.

This chain links TRBV28 with TRBJ1-5; D is possibly TRBD1 (6 bases). The CDR3 sequence is 15 residues long. Between the trimmed V and J ends, which lost 4 bases and 2 bases, there was a span of 12 bases. Germline CDR1 reads MDHEN; CDR2 reads SYDVKM. The CDR3 region is CASSYRAIGNQPQHF. CDR3 DNA sequence: TGTGCCAGCAGTTACAGGGCCATAGGCAATCAGCCCCAGCATTTT.

The V gene is TRBV2, the J gene TRBJ2-1; 7 nucleotides match TRBD1. The CDR3 spans 14 residues. J gave up 5 bases and V 4 bases, and 5 bases lay outside the gene matches. The germline gives CDR1 SNHLY, CDR2 FYNNEI. The CDR3 region has the DNA TGTGCCAGCAGTGTGACAGGGCCCAACAATGAGCAGTTCTTC. Its protein product is CASSVTGPNNEQFF.

This chain links TRBV27 with TRBJ2-7; 10 bases match TRBD1. After removal of 5 bases from V and 6 bases from J, the junction contained 1 base not matched to a gene. CDR1 and CDR2 from the germline V gene are MNHEY and SMNVEV (reference sequence). The CDR3 sequence is 12 residues long. The CDR3 DNA sequence: TGTGCCAGCAGTGACAGGGGGCGCGAGCAGTACTTC. Its protein product is CASSDRGREQYF.

This clone occurred a few times. The rearrangement uses TRBV6-5 and TRBJ1-3; no firm D call. Trimming cost V 5 bases and J 9 bases, with 11 bases left between them. The CDR3 contains 12 residues. Germline V gene lookup returns CDR1 MNHEY and CDR2 SVGAGI. In DNA form, the CDR3 reads TGTGCCAGCAGTAGCACGTCCGGCACCATATATTTT. Translating gives CASSSTSGTIYF.

This sequence joins TRBV27 and TRBJ1-1; D may be TRBD1 (6 bases). This CDR3 contains 14 residues. V gave up 4 bases and J gave up 0 bases, with 9 bases separating them. The germline V gene has CDR1 MNHEY and CDR2 SMNVEV (reference sequence). The CDR3 DNA reads TGTGCCAGCAGTTCAGGACAGATGAACACTGAAGCTTTCTTT. This sequence encodes CASSSGQMNTEAFF.

This clone came up once. The chain employs TRBV19 and TRBJ1-1; D is undetermined. Germline V lookup: CDR1 LNHDA, CDR2 SQIVND (reference sequence). The CDR3 extends over 15 amino acids. Trimming left V 7 bases short and J 3 bases short, with 18 bases between. The CDR3 bases are TGTGCCAGTACTCAAAACCCCCCGGGGTACACTGAAGCTTTCTTT. Translation: CASTQNPPGYTEAFF. The whole variable domain, filled in from reference TRBV19 and TRBJ1-1, reads DGGITQSPKYLFRKEGQNVTLSCEQNLNHDAMYWYRQDPGQGLRLIYYSQIVNDFQKGDIAEGYSVSREKKESFPLTVTSAQKNPTAFYLCASTQNPPGYTEAFFGQGTRLTVV.

This clone was counted between two and nine times. This chain joins TRBV2 and TRBJ1-4, with a tentative D call TRBD1 (6 bases). The germline gives CDR1 SNHLY, CDR2 FYNNEI. Trimming took off 4 bases at V and 9 bases at J, with 9 bases between the two ends. The CDR3 has 12 residues. The CDR3 sequence: CASSVRGKKLFF. CDR3 DNA: TGTGCCAGCAGTGTTAGGGGGAAAAAACTGTTTTTT.

The chain is built from TRBV5-4 and TRBJ1-1; a possible D gene is TRBD1 (6 bases). CDR1 SGHNT and CDR2 YYREEE come from the germline V gene (reference sequence). V lost 6 bases to trimming and J lost 3 bases, with 15 bases between them. The CDR3 runs to 14 residues. The CDR3 loop is CASTSTGFHTEAFF. Here the CDR3 DNA reads TGTGCCAGCACCTCGACAGGTTTTCACACTGAAGCTTTCTTT.

In DNA, the CDR3 is TGTGCCAGTAGTATAGTAGTCGGAGGGGCTGGGGCCAACGTCCTGACTTTC. Translated: CASSIVVGGAGANVLTF. The V gene is TRBV19, the J gene TRBJ2-6; D perhaps matches TRBD2 (6 bases). This CDR3 has 17 residues. The V gene's germline CDR1 is LNHDA and CDR2 SQIVND (reference sequence). The V end lost 1 base, the J end lost 2 bases, and 12 bases lay between the germline ends.

The table lists this clone with a few counts. CDR3 sequence: CASSPSPLAGGNTGELFF. As DNA, the CDR3 is TGCGCCAGCAGCCCCTCTCCCTTAGCGGGGGGCAACACCGGGGAGCTGTTTTTT. This chain joins TRBV4-1 and TRBJ2-2; TRBD2 matches at 10 bases. With 4 bases clipped from V and 2 bases from J, the junction kept 10 bases outside the gene matches. Germline V CDR1 and CDR2: MGHRA, YSYEKL. There are 18 residues in the CDR3.

V usage is TRBV27 and J usage is TRBJ1-5; TRBD1 agrees at 9 bases. J lost 4 bases, V lost 6 bases, and 13 bases had no gene match. The germline gives CDR1 MNHEY, CDR2 SMNVEV (reference sequence). The CDR3 is 17 amino acids. In DNA, the CDR3 is TGTGCCAGCAGGTCGGTACAGGGGACAGGGTTAAATCAGCCCCAGCATTTT. Translating gives CASRSVQGTGLNQPQHF.

This chain uses TRBV2 with TRBJ2-3, with D tentatively TRBD1 (6 bases). CDR3 length: 14 residues. Looked up from germline, CDR1 is SNHLY and CDR2 is FYNNEI. Trimming took 8 bases from V and 2 from J, leaving 14 bases between them. The CDR3 here is CASPSRQDTDTQYF. In nucleotides, the CDR3 is TGTGCCAGCCCATCTAGACAGGACACAGATACGCAGTATTTT.

The chain recombines TRBV7-6 with TRBJ2-1; 11 nucleotides match TRBD1. This CDR3 contains 16 residues. The trim removed 5 bases at V and 7 bases at J, leaving 10 bases unmatched. Per the germline V gene, CDR1 is SGHVS and CDR2 is FNYEAQ. The CDR3 nucleotides are TGTGCCAGCAGCCACGGACCGGGACAGGGGGGGAATGAGCAGTTCTTC. It yields the protein CASSHGPGQGGNEQFF.

This clone was observed a few times. J is TRBJ2-1 and V is TRBV7-9; D gene ambiguous. CDR3 size: 11 residues. The V end was cut by 4 bases, the J end by 7 bases, with 5 bases between. Germline-derived CDR1 and CDR2 are SEHNR and FQNEAQ (reference sequence). The CDR3 DNA sequence: TGTGCCAGCAGCTCGGAGAATGAGCAGTTCTTC. Its protein product is CASSSENEQFF. The full variable domain, its missing parts supplied by reference TRBV7-9 and TRBJ2-1, is DTGVSQNPRHKITKRGQNVTFRCDPISEHNRLYWYRQTLGQGPEFLTYFQNEAQLEKSRLLSDRFSAERPKGSFSTLEIQRTEQGDSAMYLCASSSENEQFFGPGTRLTVL.

The sample holds one count of this clone. V and J are TRBV5-1 and TRBJ2-3, with TRBD1 matching 9 bases. Trimming took 3 bases from V and 2 from J; bases not matched to a gene: 7. Germline V gives CDR1 SGHRS, CDR2 YFSETQ. The CDR3 has 16 residues. The CDR3 region has the DNA TGCGCCAGCAGCTCACAGGGGGCGCAGATCACAGATACGCAGTATTTT. Its protein product is CASSSQGAQITDTQYF.

This clone was found a few times. This rearrangement joins TRBV5-1 to TRBJ2-3; D gene ambiguous. Germline V CDR1 and CDR2: SGHRS, YFSETQ. This CDR3 is built from 16 residues. V gave up 4 bases and J gave up 2 bases, with 17 bases separating them. CDR3 sequence (DNA): TGCGCCAGCAGCCCTTCATTACAGCAAGCCACAGATACGCAGTATTTT. Translated: CASSPSLQQATDTQYF.

CDR3 sequence: CASSFSGGTYEQYF. The CDR3 bases are TGTGCCAGCAGCTTTAGCGGGGGGACCTACGAGCAGTACTTC. The genes are TRBV7-9 and TRBJ2-7; 10 bases fit TRBD2. Germline CDR1 reads SEHNR; CDR2 reads FQNEAQ (reference sequence). The CDR3 spans 14 residues. Unmatched junction bases numbered 1, after V lost 3 bases and J lost 2 bases.

The CDR3 region has the DNA TGTGCCAGCCGGGACAGGGGTGAAGAAAAACTGTTTTTT. Its protein product is CASRDRGEEKLFF. J is TRBJ1-4 and V is TRBV28; 10 bases fit TRBD1. CDR1 and CDR2 from the germline V gene are MDHEN and SYDVKM. The length of the CDR3 is 13 residues. The J segment lost 8 bases and the V segment lost 8 bases, leaving 5 bases of the junction unmatched.